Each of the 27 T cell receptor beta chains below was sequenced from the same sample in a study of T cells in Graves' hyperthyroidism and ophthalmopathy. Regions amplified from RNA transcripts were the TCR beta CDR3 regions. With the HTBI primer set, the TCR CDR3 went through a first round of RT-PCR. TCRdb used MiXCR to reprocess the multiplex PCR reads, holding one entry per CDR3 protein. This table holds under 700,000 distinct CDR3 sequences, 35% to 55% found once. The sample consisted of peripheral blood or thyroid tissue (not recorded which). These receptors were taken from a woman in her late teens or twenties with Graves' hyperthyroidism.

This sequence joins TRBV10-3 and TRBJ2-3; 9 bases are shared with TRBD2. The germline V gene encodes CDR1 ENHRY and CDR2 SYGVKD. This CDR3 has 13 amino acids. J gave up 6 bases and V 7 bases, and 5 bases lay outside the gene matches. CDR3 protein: CAITRTSDDTQYF. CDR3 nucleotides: TGTGCCATCACCAGGACTAGCGATGATACGCAGTATTTT.

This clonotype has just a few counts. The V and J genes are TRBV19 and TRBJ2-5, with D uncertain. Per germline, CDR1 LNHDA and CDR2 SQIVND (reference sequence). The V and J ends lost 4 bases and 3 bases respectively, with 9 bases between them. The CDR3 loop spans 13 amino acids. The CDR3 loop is CASSTNYKETQYF. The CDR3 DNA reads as TGTGCCAGTAGTACCAACTACAAAGAGACCCAGTACTTC. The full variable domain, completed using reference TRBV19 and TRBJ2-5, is DGGITQSPKYLFRKEGQNVTLSCEQNLNHDAMYWYRQDPGQGLRLIYYSQIVNDFQKGDIAEGYSVSREKKESFPLTVTSAQKNPTAFYLCASSTNYKETQYFGPGTRLLVL.

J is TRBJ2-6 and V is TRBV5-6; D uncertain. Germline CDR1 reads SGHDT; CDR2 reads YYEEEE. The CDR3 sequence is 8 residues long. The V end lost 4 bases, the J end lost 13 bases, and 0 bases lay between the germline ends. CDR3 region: CASSVLTF. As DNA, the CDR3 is TGTGCCAGCAGCGTCCTGACTTTC.

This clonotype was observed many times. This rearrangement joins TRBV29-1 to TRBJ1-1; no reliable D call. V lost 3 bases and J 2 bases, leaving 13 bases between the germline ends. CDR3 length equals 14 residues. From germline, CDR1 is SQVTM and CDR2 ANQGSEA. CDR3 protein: CSVDLAAANTEAFF. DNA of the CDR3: TGCAGCGTTGACTTAGCAGCGGCTAACACTGAAGCTTTCTTT. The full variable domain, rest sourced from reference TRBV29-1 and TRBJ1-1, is SAVISQKPSRDICQRGTSLTIQCQVDSQVTMMFWYRQQPGQSLTLIATANQGSEATYESGFVIDKFPISRPNLTFSTLTVSNMSPEDSSIYLCSVDLAAANTEAFFGQGTRLTVV.

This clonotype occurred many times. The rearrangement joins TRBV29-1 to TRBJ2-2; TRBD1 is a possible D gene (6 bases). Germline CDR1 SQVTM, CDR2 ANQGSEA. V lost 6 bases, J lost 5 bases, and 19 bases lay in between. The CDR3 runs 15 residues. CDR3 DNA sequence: TGCAGCGTCGCTGGGGGCAGGTCAGGGACCGGGGAGCTGTTTTTT. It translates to CSVAGGRSGTGELFF.

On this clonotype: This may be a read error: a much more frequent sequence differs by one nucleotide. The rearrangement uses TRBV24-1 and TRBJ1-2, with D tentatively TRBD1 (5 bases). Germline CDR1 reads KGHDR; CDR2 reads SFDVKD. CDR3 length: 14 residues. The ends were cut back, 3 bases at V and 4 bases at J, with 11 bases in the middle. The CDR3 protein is CATSDQGESYGYTF. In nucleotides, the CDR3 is TGTGCCACCAGTGATCAAGGGGAGAGCTATGGCTACACCTTC.

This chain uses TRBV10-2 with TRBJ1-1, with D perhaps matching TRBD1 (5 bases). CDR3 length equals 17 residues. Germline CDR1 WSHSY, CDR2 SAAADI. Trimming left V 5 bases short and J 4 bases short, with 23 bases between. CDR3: CASSSRRDSRFSTEAFF. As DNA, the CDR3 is TGCGCCAGCAGTTCACGCCGGGACTCCAGGTTTTCCACTGAAGCTTTCTTT.

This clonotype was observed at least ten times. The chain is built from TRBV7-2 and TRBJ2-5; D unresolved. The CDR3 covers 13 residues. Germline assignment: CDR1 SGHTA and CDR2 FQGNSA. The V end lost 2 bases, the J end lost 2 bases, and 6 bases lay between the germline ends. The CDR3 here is CASSLNQQETQYF. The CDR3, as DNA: TGTGCCAGCAGCTTAAATCAACAAGAGACCCAGTACTTC.

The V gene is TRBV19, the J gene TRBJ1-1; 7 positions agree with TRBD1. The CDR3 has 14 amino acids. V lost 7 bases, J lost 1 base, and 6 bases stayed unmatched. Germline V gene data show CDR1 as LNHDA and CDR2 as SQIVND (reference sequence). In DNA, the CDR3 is TGTGCCAGTAATATCGGACAGGAGAACACTGAAGCTTTCTTT. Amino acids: CASNIGQENTEAFF.

The CDR3 region has the DNA TGTGCCATCAGTTCCGGGTTTCGGGAGACCCAGTACTTC. Amino acid sequence: CAISSGFRETQYF. This sequence joins TRBV10-3 and TRBJ2-5; D remains ambiguous. Looked up from germline, CDR1 is ENHRY and CDR2 is SYGVKD. V was cut by 5 bases and J by 5 bases, with 12 bases left in between. CDR3 length: 13 amino acids.

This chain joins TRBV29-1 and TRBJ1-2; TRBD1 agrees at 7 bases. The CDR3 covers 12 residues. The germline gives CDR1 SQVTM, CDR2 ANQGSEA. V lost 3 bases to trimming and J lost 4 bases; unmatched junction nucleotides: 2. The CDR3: CSVEDRRYGYTF. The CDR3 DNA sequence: TGCAGCGTTGAGGACAGGCGCTATGGCTACACCTTC. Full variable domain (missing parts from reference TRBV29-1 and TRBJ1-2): SAVISQKPSRDICQRGTSLTIQCQVDSQVTMMFWYRQQPGQSLTLIATANQGSEATYESGFVIDKFPISRPNLTFSTLTVSNMSPEDSSIYLCSVEDRRYGYTFGSGTRLTVV.

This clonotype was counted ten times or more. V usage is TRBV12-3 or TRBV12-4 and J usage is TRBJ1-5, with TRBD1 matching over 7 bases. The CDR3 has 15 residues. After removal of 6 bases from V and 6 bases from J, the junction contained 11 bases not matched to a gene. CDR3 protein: CASSLRTGGSQPQHF. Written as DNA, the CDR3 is TGTGCCAGCAGCTTACGGACAGGAGGAAGTCAGCCCCAGCATTTT.

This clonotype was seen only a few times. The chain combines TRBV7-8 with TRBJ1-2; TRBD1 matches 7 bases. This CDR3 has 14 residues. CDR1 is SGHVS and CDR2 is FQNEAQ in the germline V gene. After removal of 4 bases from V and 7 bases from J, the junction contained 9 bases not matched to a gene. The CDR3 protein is CASSSSTGVGGYTF. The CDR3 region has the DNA TGTGCCAGCAGCTCCTCCACAGGGGTCGGTGGCTACACCTTC.

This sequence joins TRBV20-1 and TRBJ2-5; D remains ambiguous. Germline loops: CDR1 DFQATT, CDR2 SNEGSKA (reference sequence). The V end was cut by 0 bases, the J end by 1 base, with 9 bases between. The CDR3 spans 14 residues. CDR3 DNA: TGCAGTGCTAGAGATTGGGTAGCCCAAGAGACCCAGTACTTC. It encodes CSARDWVAQETQYF.

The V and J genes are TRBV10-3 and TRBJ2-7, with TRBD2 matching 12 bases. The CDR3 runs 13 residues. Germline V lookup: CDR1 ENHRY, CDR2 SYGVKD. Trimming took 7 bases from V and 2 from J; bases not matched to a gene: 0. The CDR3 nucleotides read TGTGCCATCACTAGCGGGAGGGCCTACGAGCAGTACTTC. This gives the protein CAITSGRAYEQYF.

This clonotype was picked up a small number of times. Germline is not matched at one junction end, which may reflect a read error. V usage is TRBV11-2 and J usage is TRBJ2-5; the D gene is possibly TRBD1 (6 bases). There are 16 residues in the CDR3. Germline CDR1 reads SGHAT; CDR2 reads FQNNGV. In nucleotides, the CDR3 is TGTGCCAGCAGCCCACTCAGGGGAACTACGATAGAGACCCAGCACTTC. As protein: CASSPLRGTTIETQHF. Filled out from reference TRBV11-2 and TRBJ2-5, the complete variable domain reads EAGVAQSPRYKIIEKRQSVAFWCNPISGHATLYWYQQILGQGPKLLIQFQNNGVVDDSQLPKDRFSAERLKGVDSTLKIQPAKLEDSAVYLCASSPLRGTTIETQHFGPGTRLLVL.

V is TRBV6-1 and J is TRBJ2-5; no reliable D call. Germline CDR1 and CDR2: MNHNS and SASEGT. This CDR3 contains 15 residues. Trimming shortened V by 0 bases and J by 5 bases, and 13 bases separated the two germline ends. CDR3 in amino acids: CASSEAGERAETQYF. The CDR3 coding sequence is TGTGCCAGCAGTGAAGCAGGAGAAAGGGCCGAGACCCAGTACTTC.

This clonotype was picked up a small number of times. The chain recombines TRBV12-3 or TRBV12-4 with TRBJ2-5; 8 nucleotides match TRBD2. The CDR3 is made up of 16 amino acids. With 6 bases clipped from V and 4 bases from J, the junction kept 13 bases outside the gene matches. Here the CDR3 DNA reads TGTGCCAGCAGCCCTCCCGAAGCGGGAGTGGGAGAGACCCAGTACTTC. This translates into CASSPPEAGVGETQYF.

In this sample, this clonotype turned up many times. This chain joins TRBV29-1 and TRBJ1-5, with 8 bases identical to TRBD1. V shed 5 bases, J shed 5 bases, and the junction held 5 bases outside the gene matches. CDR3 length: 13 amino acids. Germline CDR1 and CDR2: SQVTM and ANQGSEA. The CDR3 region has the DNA TGCAGCGTTACGACAGGGGTCTATCAGCCCCAGCATTTT. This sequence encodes CSVTTGVYQPQHF. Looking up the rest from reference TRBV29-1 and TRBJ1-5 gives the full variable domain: SAVISQKPSRDICQRGTSLTIQCQVDSQVTMMFWYRQQPGQSLTLIATANQGSEATYESGFVIDKFPISRPNLTFSTLTVSNMSPEDSSIYLCSVTTGVYQPQHFGDGTRLSIL.

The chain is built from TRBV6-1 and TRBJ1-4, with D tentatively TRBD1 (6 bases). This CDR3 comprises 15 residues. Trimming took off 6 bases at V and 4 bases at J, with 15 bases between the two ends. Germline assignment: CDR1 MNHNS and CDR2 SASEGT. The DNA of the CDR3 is TGTGCCAGCAGCCCTAAGGGACACTTTAATGAAAAACTGTTTTTT. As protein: CASSPKGHFNEKLFF.

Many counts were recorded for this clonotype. The DNA of the CDR3 is TGTGCCAGCAGTTCGACAGGGGCCCTCAATCAGCCCCAGCATTTT. This codes for CASSSTGALNQPQHF. The V gene is TRBV7-9, the J gene TRBJ1-5; 8 positions agree with TRBD1. Looked up from germline, CDR1 is SEHNR and CDR2 is FQNEAQ (reference sequence). This CDR3 has 15 residues. V shed 6 bases and J 3 bases; nucleotides not matched to a gene: 7.

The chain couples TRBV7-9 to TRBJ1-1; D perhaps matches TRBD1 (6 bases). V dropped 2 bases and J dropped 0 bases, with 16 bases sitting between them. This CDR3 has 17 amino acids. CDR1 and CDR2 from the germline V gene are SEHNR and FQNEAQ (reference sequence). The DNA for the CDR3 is TGTGCCAGCAGCTTAAGGGGGGGGGCGGGGGTGAACACTGAAGCTTTCTTT. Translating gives CASSLRGGAGVNTEAFF.

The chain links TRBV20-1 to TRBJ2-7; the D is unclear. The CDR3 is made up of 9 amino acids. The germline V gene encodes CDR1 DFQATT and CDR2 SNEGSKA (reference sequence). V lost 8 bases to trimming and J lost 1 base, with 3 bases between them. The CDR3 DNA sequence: TGCAGTTTGTCCTACGAGCAGTACTTC. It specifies CSLSYEQYF.

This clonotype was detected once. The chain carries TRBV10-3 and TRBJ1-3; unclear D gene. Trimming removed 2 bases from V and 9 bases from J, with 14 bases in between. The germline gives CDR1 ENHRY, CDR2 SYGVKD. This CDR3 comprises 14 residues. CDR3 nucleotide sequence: TGTGCCATCAGTGAGCCCAGCGGGAGAGGCACCATATATTTT. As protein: CAISEPSGRGTIYF.

The CDR3 DNA sequence: TGTGCCAGCAGCTTTGAGGCGCCAGCCTATGGCTACACCTTC. Protein product: CASSFEAPAYGYTF. This chain connects TRBV11-1 to TRBJ1-2; the D is unclear. Germline-derived CDR1 and CDR2 are SGHAT and FQDESV (reference sequence). V was cut by 3 bases and J by 4 bases, with 12 bases left in between. The CDR3 is made up of 14 amino acids.

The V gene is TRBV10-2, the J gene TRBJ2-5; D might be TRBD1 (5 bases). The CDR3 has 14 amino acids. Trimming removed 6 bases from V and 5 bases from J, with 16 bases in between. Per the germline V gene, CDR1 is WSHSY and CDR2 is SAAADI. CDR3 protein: CASRDSAPFETQYF. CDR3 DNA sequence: TGCGCCAGCAGAGACAGCGCTCCGTTCGAGACCCAGTACTTC.

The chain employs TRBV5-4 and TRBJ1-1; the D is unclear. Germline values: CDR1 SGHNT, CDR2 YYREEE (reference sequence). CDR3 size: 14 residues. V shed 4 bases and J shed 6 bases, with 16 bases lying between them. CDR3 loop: CASSRDRDTAEAFF. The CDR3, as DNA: TGTGCCAGCAGCCGTGACCGCGACACGGCTGAAGCTTTCTTT.